This TCR beta chain was identified during a study of monozygotic twins with inflammatory bowel disease. TCRdb reprocessed the 5' RACE reads and keeps a single row for each CDR3 protein, giving no DNA. The sample features approximately 200,000 distinct CDR3 sequences, with roughly 7.7% in its top ten. Germline lookup yields CDR1 SGHKS and CDR2 YYEKEE (reference sequence). CDR3 size: 15 residues. This clonotype was sampled from a human donor with ulcerative colitis or Crohn's disease, or a healthy co-twin of an affected twin (not recorded which). The V and J genes are TRBV5-5 and TRBJ1-4; TCRdb lists TRBD1, though no DNA is available to test this call. The sample comprised blood. CDR3 loop: CASDRGLATNEKLFF.